Listed below are T cell receptor beta chains from one sample, sequenced in a study of vaccination and CD4 T cells after COVID-19. TCRdb called the PCR reads again in MiXCR, with one record for every CDR3 protein. The table includes 12,000 to 15,000 distinct CDR3 sequences, 65% to 80% detected once. Their cognate antigens are unknown. The sample was CD4+ T cells from blood, cultured in vitro. All receptors derive from a human donor who had recovered from COVID-19. Both conserved end residues are part of each CDR3. A D gene is named only where the DNA matches it firmly. Clone size is not always given. Where it is, it says once, few, many or a class for expanded clones.

D	length	V	J	size	DNA	CDR3
.	14	TRBV6-1	TRBJ1-2	.	TGTGCCAGCAGTAATCGGGACTCAAACTATGGCTACACCTTC	CASSNRDSNYGYTF
.	16	TRBV21-1	TRBJ2-7	.	TGTGCCAGCAGCAAAGCTCGGCACAGCGGTACCTACGAGCAGTACTTC	CASSKARHSGTYEQYF
.	15	TRBV7-2	TRBJ2-7	.	TGTGCCAGCAGCCCAGCCGGGCCCGGGAACGACGAGCAGTACTTC	CASSPAGPGNDEQYF
.	15	TRBV14	TRBJ1-1	.	TGTGCCAGCAGCCACCTGGACGGAAGGAACACTGAAGCTTTCTTT	CASSHLDGRNTEAFF
.	14	TRBV5-4	TRBJ2-5	.	TGTGCCAGCAGCTTTCGGCGGGAACAAGAGACCCAGTACTTC	CASSFRREQETQYF
.	10	TRBV27	TRBJ2-7	.	TGTGCCAGCAGCAGATGGGAGCAGTACTTC	CASSRWEQYF
TRBD2	14	TRBV20-1	TRBJ2-7	once	TGCAGTGCCCCGGAGAGCGGGAGCACCTACGAGCAGTACTTC	CSAPESGSTYEQYF
TRBD1	14	TRBV7-3	TRBJ1-1	few	TGTGCCAGCAGCCCCACAGGGGGCCTCACTGAAGCTTTCTTT	CASSPTGGLTEAFF
.	11	TRBV6-1	TRBJ2-7	.	TGTGCCAGCAGTGAAGGTGGGGTGGAGTACTTC	CASSEGGVEYF
.	15	TRBV2	TRBJ1-2	few	TGTGCCAGCAGTGAAGACCGACCAGCTAACTATGGCTACACCTTC	CASSEDRPANYGYTF
.	15	TRBV5-5	TRBJ2-6	.	TGTGCCAGCAGCTTGGGGTTGGGGGGGGCCAACGTCCTGACTTTC	CASSLGLGGANVLTF
.	15	TRBV5-1	TRBJ1-5	.	TGCGCCAGCAGCTCCGGATTGGACAGTAATCAGCCCCAGCATTTT	CASSSGLDSNQPQHF
.	16	TRBV7-3	TRBJ1-5	.	TGTGCCAGCAGCACCAGTGACAGGAATAGCAATCAGCCCCAGCATTTT	CASSTSDRNSNQPQHF
TRBD2	20	TRBV7-9	TRBJ2-3	.	TGTGCCAGCAGCTTAGGACGCTCGTCCGGGACTAGAAATCCCACAGATACGCAGTATTTT	CASSLGRSSGTRNPTDTQYF
TRBD2	14	TRBV5-4	TRBJ2-3	.	TGTGCCAGCAGCTTCGGACTAGCGGAAGATACGCAGTATTTT	CASSFGLAEDTQYF
.	14	TRBV28	TRBJ1-5	.	TGTGCCAGCAGCTTGACTACCCCCCGGGGGCCCCAGCATTTT	CASSLTTPRGPQHF
.	14	TRBV20-1	TRBJ1-2	.	TGCAGTGCTAGAGATGTGCGGGGGGCGTCTGGCTACACCTTC	CSARDVRGASGYTF
.	14	TRBV9	TRBJ2-2	.	TGTGCCAGCAGCGTAGGCAGTCCCACCGGGGAGCTGTTTTTT	CASSVGSPTGELFF
TRBD1	14	TRBV30	TRBJ1-3	few	TGTGCCTGGATGGACAGGGGCCCTGGAAACACCATATATTTT	CAWMDRGPGNTIYF
.	14	TRBV20-1	TRBJ1-5	few	TGCAGTGCAAACCAAGGACAGACGAATCAGCCCCAGCATTTT	CSANQGQTNQPQHF
TRBD1	12	TRBV7-2	TRBJ1-4	.	TGTGCCAGCAGCCTGGACAGGGAAAAACTGTTTTTT	CASSLDREKLFF
TRBD1	17	TRBV25-1	TRBJ2-1	.	TGTGCCAGCAGTGAATATAGGACAGGGGGCTCCTACAATGAGCAGTTCTTC	CASSEYRTGGSYNEQFF
TRBD2	14	TRBV20-1	TRBJ2-5	.	TGCAGTGCACGGGGGGGAGTGATGGGAGAGACCCAGTACTTC	CSARGGVMGETQYF
.	14	TRBV7-3	TRBJ2-3	.	TGTGCCAGCAGCTTACATGGGGGCGCAGATACGCAGTATTTT	CASSLHGGADTQYF
.	14	TRBV6-5	TRBJ1-2	.	TGTGCCAGCAGTTCCAGGGGAATGGGCTATGGCTACACCTTC	CASSSRGMGYGYTF
.	16	TRBV27	TRBJ1-2	once	TGTGCCAGCAGTTTGATCTCTAGGGGGGGGTTGCATGGCTACACCTTC	CASSLISRGGLHGYTF
.	15	TRBV10-2	TRBJ2-1	.	TGCGCCAGCAGTGAGTCGAGGGGCTCCTACAATGAGCAGTTCTTC	CASSESRGSYNEQFF
.	16	TRBV6-5	TRBJ2-3	.	TGTGCCAGCAGTTACCCCGGCGGGGCTAGCACAGATACGCAGTATTTT	CASSYPGGASTDTQYF
TRBD2	14	TRBV6-1	TRBJ2-7	.	TGTGCCAGCAGCCGGACTAGCGCCTCCTACGAGCAGTACTTC	CASSRTSASYEQYF
TRBD2	16	TRBV6-5	TRBJ2-1	few	TGTGCCAGCAGTTACCGACTAGCGGGAGAGAACAATGAGCAGTTCTTC	CASSYRLAGENNEQFF
.	13	TRBV12-3/TRBV12-4	TRBJ2-3	.	TGTGCCAGCACTGAGGGCAGCACAGATACGCAGTATTTT	CASTEGSTDTQYF
.	16	TRBV7-2	TRBJ2-3	.	TGTGCCAGCAGCAAAAGTACAGGGATTCGCACAGATACGCAGTATTTT	CASSKSTGIRTDTQYF
.	13	TRBV6-5	TRBJ2-5	.	TGTGCCAGCAGTTACGACTCCCCTGCTACCCAGTACTTC	CASSYDSPATQYF
.	13	TRBV29-1	TRBJ2-3	medium-sized	TGCAGCGTCGGTCAAAGCCCCGGGGATACGCAGTATTTT	CSVGQSPGDTQYF
.	13	TRBV7-6	TRBJ2-4	.	TGTGCCAGTTCCCCCGTAGCCAAAAACATTCAGTACTTC	CASSPVAKNIQYF
TRBD1	14	TRBV28	TRBJ2-7	.	TGTGCCAGCAGACCGACAGGGGCGTTCTACGAGCAGTACTTC	CASRPTGAFYEQYF
TRBD1	13	TRBV29-1	TRBJ1-2	.	TGCAGCGTGAGGACAGGACCCTTCTACGGCTACACCTTC	CSVRTGPFYGYTF
TRBD1	15	TRBV9	TRBJ1-5	.	TGTGCCAGCAGCCCCGGACAGGTTAGCAATCAGCCCCAGCATTTT	CASSPGQVSNQPQHF
TRBD1	15	TRBV18	TRBJ1-5	few	TGTGCCAGCTCTAAGGGGGCGGGTTGGGATCAGCCCCAGCATTTT	CASSKGAGWDQPQHF
.	12	TRBV6-2/TRBV6-3	TRBJ1-2	.	TGTGCCAGCAGTTACGGGCAGTATGGCTACACCTTC	CASSYGQYGYTF
.	14	TRBV24-1	TRBJ2-4	.	TGTGCCACCAGTGATTCTCAGGTGTTAAACATTCAGTACTTC	CATSDSQVLNIQYF
TRBD1	14	TRBV7-2	TRBJ1-2	.	TGTGCCAGCAGCGGAGGAGGGGGCATCGTGGGCTACACCTTC	CASSGGGGIVGYTF
.	13	TRBV6-2/TRBV6-3	TRBJ2-7	.	TGTGCCAGCAGTGCCCCCCCGGTCTACGAGCAGTACTTC	CASSAPPVYEQYF
.	13	TRBV7-2	TRBJ1-2	.	TGTGCCAGCACCGCAGGTCGGAACTATGGCTACACCTTC	CASTAGRNYGYTF
.	15	TRBV7-2	TRBJ1-5	few	TGTGCCAGCAGCTTATACTACGGGGGTGGTCAGCCCCAGCATTTT	CASSLYYGGGQPQHF
TRBD1	15	TRBV30	TRBJ1-2	.	TGTGCCTGGAGTGTCCCCCGGACAGGGACATATGGCTACACCTTC	CAWSVPRTGTYGYTF
.	14	TRBV19	TRBJ2-2	.	TGTGCCAGTAGTATTACTTCGGGGGCAGGGGAGCTGTTTTTT	CASSITSGAGELFF
TRBD1	11	TRBV27	TRBJ1-2	.	TGTGCCAGCAGAAGGGACAGTAGCTACACCTTC	CASRRDSSYTF
.	13	TRBV7-9	TRBJ2-7	few	TGTGCCAGCAGCTTAGTCCCGCTCTACGAGCAGTACTTC	CASSLVPLYEQYF